A single sample is the source of the 19 T cell receptor beta chains below, sequenced in a study of shared clonotypes between healthy human individuals. Measured with immunoSEQ multiplex PCR; TCRdb has only the in-frame clones, and not every one. The repertoire has approximately 2,000,000 clones, less than 95% of them found once; the top ten carry about 0.36%. Sequenced material: naive CD4+ T cells from PBMCs. Sample subset: CD45RA+ positively selected. The receptors here all came from a man younger than 35 in good health. Some clones in this sample may be carry-over from other donors' samples.

The count of this clone is one. This chain uses TRBV9 with TRBJ2-2; 7 bases map to TRBD1. Germline lookup yields CDR1 SGDLS and CDR2 YYNGEE. Losses at the gene ends were 4 bases for V and 1 base for J; bases not matched to a gene: 7. The CDR3 sequence is 16 residues long. CDR3 sequence (DNA): TGTGCCAGCAGCCCGCGACAGGGCAGGAACACCGGGGAGCTGTTTTTT. Its translation: CASSPRQGRNTGELFF.

V and J are TRBV18 and TRBJ2-7; unclear D gene. This CDR3 contains 15 residues. Trimming removed 3 bases from V and 5 bases from J, with 17 bases in between. The germline CDR1 and CDR2 sequences are KGHSH and LQKENI. Written as DNA, the CDR3 is TGTGCCAGCTCACCTCTTGAATCCGGTAATAACGAGCAGTACTTC. Residues: CASSPLESGNNEQYF.

The rearrangement links TRBV6-6 to TRBJ2-3; TRBD1 is a possible D gene (6 bases). The germline V gene has CDR1 MNHNY and CDR2 SVGAGI (reference sequence). The CDR3 is 16 amino acids. The V gene lost 7 bases and the J gene lost 0 bases, with 17 bases spanning the gap. DNA for the CDR3: TGTGCCAGCACCCCACTCCCGGGACAAAGCACAGATACGCAGTATTTT. As protein: CASTPLPGQSTDTQYF.

The chain uses TRBV10-2 and TRBJ1-2; TRBD1 matches at 8 bases. V was clipped by 6 bases and J by 8 bases; unmatched bases: 8. The germline V gene encodes CDR1 WSHSY and CDR2 SAAADI. The CDR3 loop spans 13 amino acids. The CDR3 DNA reads TGCGCCAGCAGGAAGCAGGGGGCGTCGGGCTACACCTTC. Protein sequence: CASRKQGASGYTF.

In regard to this clone: Here the CDR3 omits its conserved ending phenylalanine or tryptophan, so a read error is the likely source. The limits of the CDR3 on the DNA are not certain, so only TCRdb's listed CDR3 is given. V usage is TRBV7-9 and J usage is TRBJ1-1. The CDR3 length equals 11 residues, ends included. The germline V gene encodes CDR1 SEHNR and CDR2 FQNEAQ (reference sequence). The CDR3 region is CASSLLRRALN.

This clone was recorded once. The CDR3 sequence: CASSGAIAGGTGELFF. CDR3 DNA: TGCGCCAGCAGCGGGGCAATAGCGGGAGGCACCGGGGAGCTGTTTTTT. The rearrangement joins TRBV5-1 to TRBJ2-2, with 10 bases that match TRBD2. The trim removed 4 bases at V and 4 bases at J, leaving 7 bases unmatched. The CDR3 runs 16 residues. Germline V lookup: CDR1 SGHRS, CDR2 YFSETQ.

The V gene is TRBV14, the J gene TRBJ2-3; D may be TRBD1 (5 bases). In germline, CDR1 is SGHDN, CDR2 FVKESK. This CDR3 spans 15 amino acids. Trimming shortened V by 1 base and J by 4 bases, and 12 bases separated the two germline ends. The CDR3 DNA follows: TGTGCCAGCAGCCAAGCAAGCAGGGTCGCAGATACGCAGTATTTT. Translated, it gives CASSQASRVADTQYF.

This chain uses TRBV29-1 with TRBJ2-1; a weak D match, TRBD1 (6 bases). Between the trimmed V and J ends, which lost 7 bases and 4 bases, there was a span of 14 bases. The CDR3 spans 13 residues. Germline V lookup: CDR1 SQVTM, CDR2 ANQGSEA. Written as DNA, the CDR3 is TGCAGCGCAAATTACAGGGATTACAATGAGCAGTTCTTC. Encoded protein: CSANYRDYNEQFF.

The J gene is TRBJ2-6, the V gene TRBV5-8; D gene ambiguous. The CDR3 runs to 16 residues. V shed 4 bases and J shed 2 bases, with 13 bases lying between them. Looked up from germline, CDR1 is SGHTS and CDR2 is YDEGEE. CDR3 coding DNA: TGTGCCAGCAGCCCAGTGCTGGGTACTGGGGCCAACGTCCTGACTTTC. It yields the protein CASSPVLGTGANVLTF.

This sequence joins TRBV5-1 and TRBJ1-2, with 12 nucleotides matching TRBD1. The V and J ends lost 3 bases and 4 bases, in that order; junction bases with no gene match: 1. CDR3 length: 14 residues. Germline-derived CDR1 and CDR2 are SGHRS and YFSETQ. The CDR3 spells CASSSGQGAYGYTF. The CDR3 DNA sequence: TGCGCCAGCAGCTCGGGACAGGGGGCCTATGGCTACACCTTC.

Note on this clone: This sample also contains other DNA sequences that code for the same CDR3. The J gene is TRBJ2-5, the V gene TRBV27; no firm D call. Looked up from germline, CDR1 is MNHEY and CDR2 is SMNVEV (reference sequence). This CDR3 is built from 12 residues. Trimming took 5 bases from V and 5 from J, leaving 9 bases between them. The CDR3 DNA follows: TGTGCCAGCAGTGGCCCCGGGGAGACCCAGTACTTC. Translating gives CASSGPGETQYF.

J is TRBJ1-4 and V is TRBV5-6; 7 nucleotides align to TRBD1. This CDR3 region has 16 residues. Germline CDR1 SGHDT, CDR2 YYEEEE. J gave up 7 bases and V 3 bases, and 12 bases lay outside the gene matches. CDR3 coding DNA: TGTGCCAGCAGCTCGAGGGGGCTCAGCCCATCTGAAAAACTGTTTTTT. This encodes CASSSRGLSPSEKLFF.

This rearrangement joins TRBV7-6 to TRBJ1-1, with no clear D. The germline V gene has CDR1 SGHVS and CDR2 FNYEAQ. The CDR3 has 14 amino acids. The V gene lost 3 bases and the J gene lost 0 bases, with 8 bases spanning the gap. CDR3 amino acids: CASSFSGLNTEAFF. The CDR3 DNA sequence: TGTGCCAGCAGCTTCTCCGGATTGAACACTGAAGCTTTCTTT.

This clone has a handful of counts. The chain recombines TRBV29-1 with TRBJ1-5; D unclear. Trimming took 7 bases from V and 5 from J, leaving 15 bases between them. This CDR3 has 13 residues. CDR1 SQVTM and CDR2 ANQGSEA come from the germline V gene. The CDR3 sequence is CSGELWGYQPQHF. The CDR3 DNA reads TGCAGCGGAGAACTTTGGGGTTATCAGCCCCAGCATTTT.

This sequence joins TRBV28 and TRBJ2-7; D possibly uses TRBD1 or TRBD2 (6 bases each). The CDR3 consists of 17 residues. Germline assignment: CDR1 MDHEN and CDR2 SYDVKM. Trimming left V 6 bases short and J 2 bases short, with 23 bases between. For the CDR3, the DNA is TGTGCCAGCAGGGGGGGCCCTCGACGGGGGCTAGCCTACGAGCAGTACTTC. This encodes CASRGGPRRGLAYEQYF.

V and J are TRBV4-2 and TRBJ2-5, with D maybe TRBD2 (6 bases). Germline V lookup: CDR1 LGHNA, CDR2 YNFKEQ. The CDR3 has 14 residues. Trimming took off 4 bases at V and 5 bases at J, with 14 bases between the two ends. The CDR3 sequence: CASSPGGQVETQYF. The DNA for the CDR3 is TGTGCCAGCAGCCCCGGAGGGCAGGTGGAGACCCAGTACTTC.

This chain links TRBV11-2 with TRBJ1-2, with a tentative D call TRBD1 (5 bases). The V gene's germline CDR1 is SGHAT and CDR2 FQNNGV. The CDR3 loop spans 14 amino acids. V lost 1 base and J lost 4, with 10 bases in between. CDR3 sequence reads: CASSLGAGFYGYTF. The CDR3 DNA is TGTGCCAGCAGCTTAGGGGCAGGGTTCTATGGCTACACCTTC.

V gene TRBV25-1 combines with J gene TRBJ2-7; 9 bases fit TRBD2. This CDR3 region has 16 residues. J gave up 4 bases and V 1 base, and 8 bases lay outside the gene matches. CDR1 MGHDK and CDR2 SYGVNS come from the germline V gene. As DNA, the CDR3 is TGTGCCAGCAGTGAATGGTCTAGCGGGAATAGTTACGAGCAGTACTTC. It is translated as CASSEWSSGNSYEQYF.

The CDR3, as DNA: TGTGCCTGGAGTGGTGAGCAGGGGGCTTTCAATGAGCAGTTCTTC. Translating gives CAWSGEQGAFNEQFF. The chain has TRBV30 and TRBJ2-1, with TRBD1 identical over 8 bases. V was clipped by 1 base and J by 6 bases; unmatched bases: 8. This CDR3 has 15 residues. In germline, CDR1 is GTSNPN, CDR2 SVGIG (reference sequence).